Below, 18 T cell receptor beta chains from the same sample are listed, as sequenced in a study of CXCR3-negative and CXCR3-positive naive CD8 T cells (dated by TCRdb to the late 2010s). On the study overall, not on this receptor specifically: Compared with CXCR3-negative naive cells, CXCR3-positive naive cells had TRB CDR3s with higher hydrophobicity (lower Kidera factor 4), lower energy, and higher strength and volume indices.

No antigen has been identified for these receptors. TCRdb names NextSeq 550 as the instrument used. The Human TCR Profiling Kit (MiLaboratory) was used to prepare UMI-labeled 5' RACE TRB cDNA libraries. Following reprocessing of the reads by TCRdb, the data hold one row per CDR3 protein sequence and no DNA is available. This sample's table lists around 88,000 distinct CDR3 sequences. The top ten clonotypes cover approximately 1.1% of the sample. Sequencing input: naive CXCR3+ CD8+ T cells from blood. In light of the paper, this sample's cell subset or site label describes: CD45RO-CCR7+CD27+CD95- naive CD8+ T cells expressing CXCR3 (TNR3+). Receptors originate from a human donor in good health. Some clones in this sample may be carry-over from other donors' samples.

This chain connects TRBV19 to TRBJ2-2; the TRBD1 assignment by TCRdb is unverifiable without DNA. Germline CDR1 and CDR2: LNHDA and SQIVND (reference sequence). The CDR3 loop spans 16 amino acids. CDR3 sequence: CASISRQDLFPGELFF. The entire variable domain, with the rest obtained from reference TRBV19 and TRBJ2-2, is as follows: DGGITQSPKYLFRKEGQNVTLSCEQNLNHDAMYWYRQDPGQGLRLIYYSQIVNDFQKGDIAEGYSVSREKKESFPLTVTSAQKNPTAFYLCASISRQDLFPGELFFGEGSRLTVL.

This chain links TRBV19 with TRBJ2-7; TCRdb indicates TRBD1, and absent DNA this call remains unverified. This CDR3 spans 12 amino acids. Germline assignment: CDR1 LNHDA and CDR2 SQIVND (reference sequence). CDR3 sequence: CASSTGGHEQYF.

The chain uses TRBV19 and TRBJ2-7. This CDR3 region has 13 residues. Looked up from germline, CDR1 is LNHDA and CDR2 is SQIVND (reference sequence). The CDR3 spells CASSPGRLYEQYF.

V is TRBV6-6 and J is TRBJ1-6; the D call from TCRdb, TRBD1, cannot be confirmed without DNA. Germline V gene data show CDR1 as MNHNY and CDR2 as SVGAGI (reference sequence). The CDR3 runs to 16 residues. The chain's CDR3 is CATGGGSSSYNSPLHF.

The chain employs TRBV19 and TRBJ1-4. The CDR3 covers 15 residues. CDR1 is LNHDA, CDR2 SQIVND, per germline (reference sequence). The CDR3 sequence is CASTALQPYGEKLFF.

The CDR3 spells CASSVWGGENYYQETQYF. This rearrangement joins TRBV7-6 to TRBJ2-5; no DNA is available, so the TRBD1 call from TCRdb remains unchecked. CDR1 is SGHVS and CDR2 is FNYEAQ in the germline V gene. The CDR3 totals 18 residues. Combining the CDR3 with reference TRBV7-6 and TRBJ2-5 gives the whole variable domain GAGVSQSPRYKVTKRGQDVALRCDPISGHVSLYWYRQALGQGPEFLTYFNYEAQQDKSGLPNDRFSAERPEGSISTLTIQRTEQRDSAMYRCASSVWGGENYYQETQYFGPGTRLLVL.

The gene calls are TRBV27 and TRBJ1-5. The CDR3 is made up of 13 amino acids. Germline V lookup: CDR1 MNHEY, CDR2 SMNVEV (reference sequence). CDR3 residues: CASSLSWGQPQHF.

This chain links TRBV28 with TRBJ1-2; the D call from TCRdb, TRBD1, cannot be confirmed without DNA. CDR1 MDHEN and CDR2 SYDVKM come from the germline V gene. The CDR3 length is 14 residues. The CDR3 sequence is CASTKNRGSYGYTF.

The rearrangement uses TRBV28 and TRBJ2-1; TCRdb designates TRBD1, a call that cannot be tested without DNA. Germline CDR1 and CDR2: MDHEN and SYDVKM. The CDR3 has 16 residues. The CDR3 protein is CASRFTGGLSPHEQFF.

This rearrangement joins TRBV15 to TRBJ2-3. The CDR3 has 15 amino acids. In germline, CDR1 is LNHNV, CDR2 YYDKDF (reference sequence). The CDR3 loop is CATSRVTRPTDTQYF.

The genes are TRBV29-1 and TRBJ1-1; TCRdb designates TRBD1, a call that cannot be tested without DNA. The germline V gene has CDR1 SQVTM and CDR2 ANQGSEA. The CDR3 covers 13 residues. This CDR3 is CSVSLAGGAEAFF.

This CDR3 is CSVDSRQGTYNEQFF. This rearrangement joins TRBV29-1 to TRBJ2-1; checking the TCRdb D call of TRBD1 is not possible without DNA. Germline V gene sequence: CDR1 SQVTM, CDR2 ANQGSEA. This CDR3 spans 15 amino acids.

The J gene is TRBJ2-7, the V gene TRBV20-1; without DNA, the TCRdb call of TRBD1 cannot be checked. Germline assignment: CDR1 DFQATT and CDR2 SNEGSKA (reference sequence). The CDR3 contains 15 residues. The CDR3 spells CSAREREGVYYEQYF.

V gene TRBV7-9 combines with J gene TRBJ1-2; without DNA, the TCRdb call of TRBD1 cannot be checked. There are 15 residues in the CDR3. Looked up from germline, CDR1 is SEHNR and CDR2 is FQNEAQ (reference sequence). CDR3 residues: CASSSGGGHPGGYTF.

The chain carries TRBV12-5 and TRBJ2-2. Germline V gives CDR1 LGHNT, CDR2 FRNRAP. The CDR3 has 13 amino acids. CDR3 in amino acids: CASGLVLGGELFF.

The chain links TRBV20-1 to TRBJ2-1. Germline CDR1 is DFQATT and CDR2 is SNEGSKA (reference sequence). The CDR3 consists of 16 residues. CDR3 sequence: CSARDPRHYSYNEQFF.

This chain joins TRBV29-1 and TRBJ2-7. Looked up from germline, CDR1 is SQVTM and CDR2 is ANQGSEA. CDR3 length: 13 residues. CDR3 amino acids: CSVEWGSPYEQYF.

The chain employs TRBV20-1 and TRBJ1-1; TCRdb reports TRBD1, a call that lacks DNA to check it against. Germline V CDR1 and CDR2: DFQATT, SNEGSKA (reference sequence). This CDR3 contains 15 residues. CDR3 loop: CSAPPPGQGSTEAFF.